This section outlines one T cell receptor (beta chain) sequence together with its context. The data were produced by immunoSEQ multiplex PCR, yet TCRdb's version contains in-frame clones alone and is incomplete. The sample has more than 250,000 clones, about 87% seen once; the top ten hold over 5%. The data derive from a study of blood T cell repertoires in COVID-19. This CDR3 has 15 residues. CDR1 is LNHDA, CDR2 SQIVND, per germline (reference sequence). The V gene lost 6 bases and the J gene lost 4 bases, with 18 bases spanning the gap. Source material: peripheral blood. This TCR was sampled from a woman aged 45-65 years with COVID-19, enrolled during active disease. The chain has TRBV19 and TRBJ1-2; D might be TRBD1 (6 bases). CDR3 sequence: CASRLGQLLSYGYTF. The CDR3 nucleotides read TGTGCCAGTAGATTAGGACAGCTTCTTAGCTATGGCTACACCTTC.